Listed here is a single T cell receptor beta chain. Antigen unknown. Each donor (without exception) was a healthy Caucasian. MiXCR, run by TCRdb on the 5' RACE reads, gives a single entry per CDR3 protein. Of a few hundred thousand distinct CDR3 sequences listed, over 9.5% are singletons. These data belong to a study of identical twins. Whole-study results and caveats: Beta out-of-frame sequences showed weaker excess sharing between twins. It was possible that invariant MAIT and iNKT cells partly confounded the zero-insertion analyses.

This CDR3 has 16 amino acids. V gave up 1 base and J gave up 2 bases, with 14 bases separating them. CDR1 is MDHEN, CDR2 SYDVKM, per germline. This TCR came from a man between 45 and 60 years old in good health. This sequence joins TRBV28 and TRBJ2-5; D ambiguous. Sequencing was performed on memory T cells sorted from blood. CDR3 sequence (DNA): TGTGCCAGCAGTTTATTGAGGACGGCTCCACAAGAGACCCAGTACTTC. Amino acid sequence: CASSLLRTAPQETQYF.